Included here is one T cell receptor beta chain sequence, with context. No antigen is known for it. The sample originates from a study of T cell clonotyping in hematopoietic cell transplantation. Study-level points and caveats: Recipient TCR diversity dropped after transplant; expanded clonotypes rose from day 30 to 180.

Produced via immunoSEQ multiplex PCR; TCRdb's table is partial and in-frame only. Of over 15,000 clones listed, roughly 85% are singletons. This CDR3 is 15 amino acids long. The sequence was obtained from a woman aged 35 to 49 in good health. Some clones in this sample may be carry-over from other donors' samples. Sequences were obtained from peripheral blood mononuclear cells. This chain links TRBV21-1 with TRBJ1-2. TRBV21-1 is listed as a pseudogene. CDR3 region: CASSKGGQTKGGYTF. The CDR3, as DNA: TGTGCCAGCAGCAAAGGTGGGCAAACAAAGGGAGGCTACACCTTC.